A selection of T cell receptor beta chains follows, all from one sample in a study of blood T cells in healthy people across ages. Via MiXCR, TCRdb re-called the 5' RACE reads, giving one row per CDR3 protein. Of about 640,000 distinct CDR3 sequences detected, about 53% appear once; the ten largest clones hold over 30%. Sequenced sample: blood. These receptors all come from a man between 60 and 75 years old in good health. Both conserved end residues are part of each CDR3. A D gene is named only where the DNA matches it firmly. Some rows mark clone size as missing; the rest say once, few, many or name a class of expanded clone.

cdr3_nt cdr3_aa j_call v_call d_call clone_size
TGTGCCAGCAGCTTAGGGGGGACGGGGAGGGCCGCGGGCTACACCTTC CASSLGGTGRAAGYTF TRBJ1-2 TRBV7-2 - -
TGTGCCAGCAGCCCCACGCAGGGTCTGAATTCACCCCTCCACTTT CASSPTQGLNSPLHF TRBJ1-6 TRBV7-2 - once
TGTGCCAGCAGTGAAACTTTTGGGGCGGAGACCCCGTACTTC CASSETFGAETPYF TRBJ2-5 TRBV6-1 - -
TGCAGCGTGACCTTAGTTGGCCAGAACACCGGGGAGCTGTTTTTT CSVTLVGQNTGELFF TRBJ2-2 TRBV29-1 - -
TGTGCCAGCAGCTTAGTCGCCAGGGGGGTCTATGGCTACACCTTC CASSLVARGVYGYTF TRBJ1-2 TRBV7-9 TRBD1 -
TGTGCCAGCAGCTTAGGAGGGCGAACGCAGTATTTT CASSLGGRTQYF TRBJ2-3 TRBV7-2 - -
TGTGCCAGCTCACCACGACAGAGCAGCACAGATACGCAGTATTTT CASSPRQSSTDTQYF TRBJ2-3 TRBV18 - many
TGTGCCAGCAGCTCCCCTTTGAGGGGGGCTGGTGGCTACACCTTC CASSSPLRGAGGYTF TRBJ1-2 TRBV7-2 - few
TGTGCCAGCAGTTACTCGAGCCGGACAGGGGGGAACACTGAAGCTTTCTTT CASSYSSRTGGNTEAFF TRBJ1-1 TRBV6-6 TRBD1 -
TGTGCCACCAGTGAGTCACCCCCACAGAACACTGAAGCTTTCTTT CATSESPPQNTEAFF TRBJ1-1 TRBV24-1 - -
TGTGCCAGCAGCCGGACGACCCGGGCAGATACGCAGTATTTT CASSRTTRADTQYF TRBJ2-3 TRBV5-5 - -
TGTGCCAGCAGTCAAGAGGTTTCACCCCTCCACTTT CASSQEVSPLHF TRBJ1-6 TRBV3-1 - -
TGTGCCAGCAGTTTTTCCCGGCCCCGAGAAGATACGCAGTATTTT CASSFSRPREDTQYF TRBJ2-3 TRBV12-3/TRBV12-4 - -
TGTGCCAGCACGGCTACCACATCCACAGATACGCAGTATTTT CASTATTSTDTQYF TRBJ2-3 TRBV7-9 - -
TGCAGTGCTAGAGGGGGGGCCCGAGATACGCAGTATTTT CSARGGARDTQYF TRBJ2-3 TRBV20-1 - -
TGTGCCAGCAGCCATTTCCCTCCCGACAGGGTCGAATACGAGCAGTACTTC CASSHFPPDRVEYEQYF TRBJ2-7 TRBV3-1 TRBD1 few
TGTGCCAGCGGCAGTGGGGGTACGCAGTATTTT CASGSGGTQYF TRBJ2-3 TRBV27 - -
TGTGCCAGCAGCTTGCGTGGGGCCAACGTCCTGACTTTC CASSLRGANVLTF TRBJ2-6 TRBV5-8 - few
TGTGCCAGCAGTAAGGCCATTAACTATGGCTACACCTTC CASSKAINYGYTF TRBJ1-2 TRBV3-1 - few
TGTGCCAGCAGCATTCACGAGCAGTACTTC CASSIHEQYF TRBJ2-7 TRBV21-1 - -
TGCAGCGTGGCGGGACAGGTTAATGAGCAGTTCTTC CSVAGQVNEQFF TRBJ2-1 TRBV29-1 TRBD1 few
TGTGCCAGCAGCCAAGATGGACAGGGGTTTCCAGGCTATGGCTACACCTTC CASSQDGQGFPGYGYTF TRBJ1-2 TRBV4-2 TRBD1 -
TGCAGTGCCAACAAGGCCGGATCTGGGGCCAACGTCCTGACTTTC CSANKAGSGANVLTF TRBJ2-6 TRBV20-1 - -